The 16 T cell receptor beta chains presented below share a single source sample, sequenced in a study of control samples from healthy donors and cancer patients. Sequencing used immunoSEQ multiplex PCR; TCRdb keeps in-frame clones, though not all of them. The sample holds approximately 150,000 clones, about 91% seen once. The sample comprised blood. These receptors originate from a man aged 25 to 45 in good health.

The chain recombines TRBV6-4 with TRBJ2-2, with D possibly being TRBD1 (6 bases). Trimming stripped 0 bases from V and 7 bases from J, with 15 bases between. The CDR3 totals 16 residues. The germline V gene encodes CDR1 MRHNA and CDR2 SNTAGT. CDR3 region: CASSDSNQGFHGELFF. The CDR3 DNA sequence: TGTGCCAGCAGTGACTCTAACCAGGGGTTTCACGGGGAGCTGTTTTTT.

The J gene is TRBJ1-1, the V gene TRBV20-1; perhaps TRBD1 as D (6 bases). The CDR3 covers 10 residues. Germline CDR1 reads DFQATT; CDR2 reads SNEGSKA (reference sequence). As DNA, the CDR3 is TGCAGCTTTCAGGGGACTGAAGCTTTCTTT. Protein: CSFQGTEAFF.

The V and J genes are TRBV19 and TRBJ2-7; D might be TRBD1 (6 bases). V was pared by 2 bases and J by 8 bases, with 16 bases between. Per germline, CDR1 LNHDA and CDR2 SQIVND (reference sequence). The CDR3 loop spans 14 amino acids. For the CDR3, the DNA is TGTGCCAGTAGTATAAAGGGACAAGGGTTAAAGCAGTACTTC. It encodes CASSIKGQGLKQYF.

The chain employs TRBV7-3 and TRBJ1-6; D is possibly TRBD1 (5 bases). Per the germline V gene, CDR1 is SGHTA and CDR2 is FQGTGA. This CDR3 has 14 residues. Deletions cut 0 bases from V and 10 bases from J, with 10 bases between. CDR3 nucleotides: TGTGCCAGCAGCTTAACGAATGCAGGGTCACCCCTCCACTTT. Amino acid sequence: CASSLTNAGSPLHF.

DNA of the CDR3: TGTGCCAGCAGTCGTAATAGCAATCAGCCCCAGCATTTT. Translated: CASSRNSNQPQHF. The chain recombines TRBV12-3 or TRBV12-4 with TRBJ1-5; D uncertain. The V and J ends lost 5 bases and 0 bases respectively, with 5 bases between them. The CDR3 has 13 residues.

The V and J genes are TRBV18 and TRBJ1-5, with D possibly TRBD1 on 6 matching bases. Germline CDR1 reads KGHSH; CDR2 reads LQKENI. Trimming shortened V by 8 bases and J by 4 bases, and 15 bases separated the two germline ends. The CDR3 sequence is 14 residues long. The CDR3 spells CASAKTGPNQPQHF. CDR3 nucleotides: TGTGCCAGCGCAAAGACAGGTCCTAATCAGCCCCAGCATTTT.

This chain connects TRBV7-7 to TRBJ2-1; weak D call: TRBD2 (6 bases). The CDR3 extends over 15 amino acids. Germline assignment: CDR1 SSHAT and CDR2 FNYEAQ (reference sequence). Trimming left V 1 base short and J 1 base short, with 8 bases between. The CDR3 region has the DNA TGTGCCAGCAGCTTAGGGGGGGATTCCTACAATGAGCAGTTCTTC. It encodes CASSLGGDSYNEQFF.

The chain employs TRBV10-3 and TRBJ2-7; D perhaps matches TRBD2 (6 bases). Trimming stripped 6 bases from V and 5 bases from J, with 8 bases between. The CDR3 contains 11 residues. In germline, CDR1 is ENHRY, CDR2 SYGVKD. The CDR3 nucleotides read TGTGCCATCAGGGGAGGCGACGAGCAGTACTTC. It is translated as CAIRGGDEQYF.

The genes are TRBV19 and TRBJ1-2; D is undetermined. From germline, CDR1 is LNHDA and CDR2 SQIVND (reference sequence). With 3 bases removed from V and 0 bases from J, the gap between germline ends came to 11 bases. The CDR3 contains 15 residues. As DNA, the CDR3 is TGTGCCAGTAGTATTTTAGGCAGATCTAACTATGGCTACACCTTC. This encodes CASSILGRSNYGYTF.

The V and J genes are TRBV9 and TRBJ1-1, with D perhaps TRBD1 (5 bases). The CDR3 sequence is 14 residues long. Trimming left V 0 bases short and J 4 bases short, with 10 bases between. Germline CDR1 is SGDLS and CDR2 is YYNGEE. CDR3 sequence reads: CASSVDWGSTEAFF. The CDR3 bases are TGTGCCAGCAGCGTAGATTGGGGCTCCACTGAAGCTTTCTTT.

Only a few counts were recorded for this clone. This chain connects TRBV5-1 to TRBJ1-3; TRBD1 matches at 9 bases. The germline gives CDR1 SGHRS, CDR2 YFSETQ. After removal of 4 bases from V and 5 bases from J, the junction contained 4 bases not matched to a gene. CDR3 length: 14 residues. Here the CDR3 DNA reads TGCGCCAGCAGCCCAGGACAGGGGAGAAACACCATATATTTT. Its translation is CASSPGQGRNTIYF.

The genes are TRBV27 and TRBJ2-6; D not resolved. Trimming removed 6 bases from V and 0 bases from J, with 9 bases in between. This CDR3 comprises 15 residues. Germline CDR1 is MNHEY and CDR2 is SMNVEV (reference sequence). For the CDR3, the DNA is TGTGCCAGCAGCCTTGCAGACTCTGGGGCCAACGTCCTGACTTTC. It codes for CASSLADSGANVLTF.

J is TRBJ1-5 and V is TRBV7-2, with a tentative D call TRBD1 (5 bases). The V gene lost 2 bases and the J gene lost 2 bases, with 10 bases spanning the gap. Germline V gives CDR1 SGHTA, CDR2 FQGNSA. The CDR3 covers 15 residues. The CDR3 DNA reads as TGTGCCAGCAGCTTATGGCAGGGCGGCAATCAGCCCCAGCATTTT. Protein product: CASSLWQGGNQPQHF. Combining the CDR3 with reference TRBV7-2 and TRBJ1-5 gives the whole variable domain GAGVSQSPSNKVTEKGKDVELRCDPISGHTALYWYRQSLGQGLEFLIYFQGNSAPDKSGLPSDRFSAERTGGSVSTLTIQRTQQEDSAVYLCASSLWQGGNQPQHFGDGTRLSIL.

This clone was counted a few times. The CDR3 is CASSFGTAGPQYF. CDR3 in DNA: TGTGCCAGCAGTTTTGGCACCGCAGGGCCGCAGTATTTT. The chain links TRBV12-3 or TRBV12-4 to TRBJ2-3; TRBD1 is a possible D gene (5 bases). V lost 3 bases and J 10 bases, leaving 14 bases between the germline ends. The CDR3 covers 13 residues.

CDR3 in amino acids: CASSRFIQGGTYNEQFF. The CDR3 DNA is TGTGCCAGCAGTCGATTCATCCAGGGTGGCACCTACAATGAGCAGTTCTTC. The chain has TRBV27 and TRBJ2-1; D may be TRBD1 (5 bases). Germline V gene sequence: CDR1 MNHEY, CDR2 SMNVEV (reference sequence). The CDR3 runs 17 residues. V lost 5 bases to trimming and J lost 2 bases, with 19 bases between them.

The chain employs TRBV12-3 or TRBV12-4 and TRBJ1-5; D is ambiguous. The CDR3 totals 13 residues. The ends were cut back, 3 bases at V and 7 bases at J, with 10 bases in the middle. The CDR3 DNA reads TGTGCCAGCAGTTTTCAGCCCCGGCAGCCCCAGCATTTT. Translation: CASSFQPRQPQHF.